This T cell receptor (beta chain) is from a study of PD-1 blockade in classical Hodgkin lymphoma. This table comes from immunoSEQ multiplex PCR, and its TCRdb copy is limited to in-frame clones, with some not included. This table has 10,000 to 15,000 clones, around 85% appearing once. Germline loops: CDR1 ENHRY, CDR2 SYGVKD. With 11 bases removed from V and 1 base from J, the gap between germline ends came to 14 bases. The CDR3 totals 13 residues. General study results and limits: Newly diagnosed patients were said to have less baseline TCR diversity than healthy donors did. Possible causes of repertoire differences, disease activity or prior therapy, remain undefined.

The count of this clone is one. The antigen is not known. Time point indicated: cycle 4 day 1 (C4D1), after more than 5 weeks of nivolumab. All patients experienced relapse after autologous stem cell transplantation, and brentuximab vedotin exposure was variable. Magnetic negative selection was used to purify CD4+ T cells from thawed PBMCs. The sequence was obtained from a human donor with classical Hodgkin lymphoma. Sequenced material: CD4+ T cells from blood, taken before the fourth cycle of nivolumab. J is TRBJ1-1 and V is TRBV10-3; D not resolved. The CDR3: CAASATENTEAFF. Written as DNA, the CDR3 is TGTGCCGCATCGGCGACGGAGAACACTGAAGCTTTCTTT.